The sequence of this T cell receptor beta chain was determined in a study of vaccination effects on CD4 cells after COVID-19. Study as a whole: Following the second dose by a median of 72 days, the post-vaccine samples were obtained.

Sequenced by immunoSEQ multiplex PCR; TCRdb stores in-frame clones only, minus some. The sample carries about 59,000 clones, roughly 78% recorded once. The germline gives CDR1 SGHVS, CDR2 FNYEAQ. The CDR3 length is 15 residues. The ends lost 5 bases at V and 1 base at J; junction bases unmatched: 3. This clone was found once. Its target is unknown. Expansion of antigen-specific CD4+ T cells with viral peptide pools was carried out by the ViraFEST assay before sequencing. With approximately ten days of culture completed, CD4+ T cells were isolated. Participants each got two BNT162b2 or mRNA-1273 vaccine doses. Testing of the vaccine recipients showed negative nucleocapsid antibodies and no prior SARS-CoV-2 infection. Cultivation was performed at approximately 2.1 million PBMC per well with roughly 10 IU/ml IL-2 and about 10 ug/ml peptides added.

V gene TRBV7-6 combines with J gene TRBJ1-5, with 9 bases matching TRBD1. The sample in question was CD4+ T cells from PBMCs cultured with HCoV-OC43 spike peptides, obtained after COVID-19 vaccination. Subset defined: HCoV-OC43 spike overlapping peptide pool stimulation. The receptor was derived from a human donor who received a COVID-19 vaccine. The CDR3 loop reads CASSGTGTSNQPQHF. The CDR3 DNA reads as TGTGCCAGCAGCGGGACAGGGACAAGCAATCAGCCCCAGCATTTT.